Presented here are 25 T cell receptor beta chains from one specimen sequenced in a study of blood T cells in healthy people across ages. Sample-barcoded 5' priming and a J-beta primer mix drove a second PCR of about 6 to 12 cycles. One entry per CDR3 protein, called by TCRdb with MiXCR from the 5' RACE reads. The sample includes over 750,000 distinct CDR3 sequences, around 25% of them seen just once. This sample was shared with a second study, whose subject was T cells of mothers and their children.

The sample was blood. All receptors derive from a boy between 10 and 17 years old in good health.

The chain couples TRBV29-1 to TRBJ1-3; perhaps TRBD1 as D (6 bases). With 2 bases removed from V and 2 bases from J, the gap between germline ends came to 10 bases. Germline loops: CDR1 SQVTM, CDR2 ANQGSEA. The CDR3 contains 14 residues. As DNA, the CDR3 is TGCAGCGTTGAACAATCAGGGGCTGGAAACACCATATATTTT. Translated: CSVEQSGAGNTIYF. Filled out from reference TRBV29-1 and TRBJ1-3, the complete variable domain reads SAVISQKPSRDICQRGTSLTIQCQVDSQVTMMFWYRQQPGQSLTLIATANQGSEATYESGFVIDKFPISRPNLTFSTLTVSNMSPEDSSIYLCSVEQSGAGNTIYFGEGSWLTVV.

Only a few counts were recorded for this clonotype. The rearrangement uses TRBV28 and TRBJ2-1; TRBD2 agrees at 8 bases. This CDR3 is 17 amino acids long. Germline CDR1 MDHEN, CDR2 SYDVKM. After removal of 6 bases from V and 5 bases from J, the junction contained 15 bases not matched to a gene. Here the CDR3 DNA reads TGTGCCAGCAGCCATCATTGGGGCGGGGGGCAGGACAATGAGCAGTTCTTC. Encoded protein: CASSHHWGGGQDNEQFF.

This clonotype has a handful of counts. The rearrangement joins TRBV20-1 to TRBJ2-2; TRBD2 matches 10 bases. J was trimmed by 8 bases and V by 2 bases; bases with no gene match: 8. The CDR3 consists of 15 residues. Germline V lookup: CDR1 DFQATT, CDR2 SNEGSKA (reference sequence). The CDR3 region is CSARSLAGVTGELFF. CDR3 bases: TGCAGTGCTAGATCCCTAGCGGGAGTTACGGGGGAGCTGTTTTTT.

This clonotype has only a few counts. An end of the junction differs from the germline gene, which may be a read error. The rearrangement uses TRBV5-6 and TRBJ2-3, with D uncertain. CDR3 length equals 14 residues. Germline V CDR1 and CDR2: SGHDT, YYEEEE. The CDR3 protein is CASSLEPTTDTQYF. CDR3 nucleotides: TGTGCCAGTAGCTTAGAACCGACCACAGATACGCAGTATTTT.

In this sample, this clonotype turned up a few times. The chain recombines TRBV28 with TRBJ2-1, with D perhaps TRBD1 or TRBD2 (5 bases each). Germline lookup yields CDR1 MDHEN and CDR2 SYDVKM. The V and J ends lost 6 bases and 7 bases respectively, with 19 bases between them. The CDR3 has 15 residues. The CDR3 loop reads CASSLIIGARNEQFF. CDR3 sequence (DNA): TGTGCCAGCAGCCTGATTATCGGGGCTCGGAATGAGCAGTTCTTC.

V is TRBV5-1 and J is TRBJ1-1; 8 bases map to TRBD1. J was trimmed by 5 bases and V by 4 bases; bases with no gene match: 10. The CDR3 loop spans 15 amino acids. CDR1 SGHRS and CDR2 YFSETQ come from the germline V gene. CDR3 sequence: CASSPRTGSGTEAFF. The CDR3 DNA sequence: TGCGCCAGCAGCCCGAGGACAGGGAGCGGAACTGAAGCTTTCTTT.

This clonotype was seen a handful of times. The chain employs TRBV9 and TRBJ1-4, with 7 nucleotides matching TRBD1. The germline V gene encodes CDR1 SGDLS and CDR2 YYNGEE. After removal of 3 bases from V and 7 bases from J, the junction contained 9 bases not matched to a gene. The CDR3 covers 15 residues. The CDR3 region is CASSARQGSGEKLFF. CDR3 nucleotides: TGTGCCAGCAGCGCCCGACAGGGCTCTGGTGAAAAACTGTTTTTT.

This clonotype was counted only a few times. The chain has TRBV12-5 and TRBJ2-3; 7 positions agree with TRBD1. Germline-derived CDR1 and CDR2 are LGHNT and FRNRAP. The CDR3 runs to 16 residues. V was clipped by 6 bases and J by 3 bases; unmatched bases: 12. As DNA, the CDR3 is TGTGCTAGTGGAGACCAGCAGGGGGTATGGACAGATACGCAGTATTTT. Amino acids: CASGDQQGVWTDTQYF.

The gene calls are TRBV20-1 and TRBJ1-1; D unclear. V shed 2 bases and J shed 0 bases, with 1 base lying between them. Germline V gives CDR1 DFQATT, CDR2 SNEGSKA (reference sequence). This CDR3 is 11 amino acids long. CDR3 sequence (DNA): TGCAGTGCTAGATTGAACACTGAAGCTTTCTTT. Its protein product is CSARLNTEAFF.

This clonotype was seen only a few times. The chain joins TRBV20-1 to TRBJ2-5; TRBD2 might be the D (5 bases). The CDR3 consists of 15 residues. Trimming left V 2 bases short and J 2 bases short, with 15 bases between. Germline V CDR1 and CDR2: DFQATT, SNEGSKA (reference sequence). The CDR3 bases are TGCAGTGCTAGACCTAGCCGTGGCAGACAAGAGACCCAGTACTTC. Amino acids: CSARPSRGRQETQYF.

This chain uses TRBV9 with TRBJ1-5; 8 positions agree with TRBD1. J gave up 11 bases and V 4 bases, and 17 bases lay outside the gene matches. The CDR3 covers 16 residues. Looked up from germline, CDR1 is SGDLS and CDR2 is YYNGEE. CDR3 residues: CASSPGRGQGVSAQHF. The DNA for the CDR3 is TGTGCCAGCAGCCCTGGTCGAGGACAGGGAGTTTCGGCCCAGCATTTT.

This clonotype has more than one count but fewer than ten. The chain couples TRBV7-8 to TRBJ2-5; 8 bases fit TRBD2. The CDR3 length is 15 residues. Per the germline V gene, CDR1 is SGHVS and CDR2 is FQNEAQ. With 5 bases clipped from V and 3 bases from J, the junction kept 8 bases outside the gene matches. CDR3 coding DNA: TGTGCCAGCAGCCAACGGACTAGCCTAGAAGAGACCCAGTACTTC. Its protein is CASSQRTSLEETQYF.

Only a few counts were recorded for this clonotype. The CDR3 coding sequence is TGCAGTCCCGAGGGAAGGACTAGCGGGAGGGCTCTCTACGAGCAGTACTTC. Translation: CSPEGRTSGRALYEQYF. V usage is TRBV20-1 and J usage is TRBJ2-7; 15 nucleotides agree with TRBD2. Losses at the gene ends were 8 bases for V and 3 bases for J; bases not matched to a gene: 14. CDR1 is DFQATT, CDR2 SNEGSKA, per germline (reference sequence). This CDR3 is 17 amino acids long.

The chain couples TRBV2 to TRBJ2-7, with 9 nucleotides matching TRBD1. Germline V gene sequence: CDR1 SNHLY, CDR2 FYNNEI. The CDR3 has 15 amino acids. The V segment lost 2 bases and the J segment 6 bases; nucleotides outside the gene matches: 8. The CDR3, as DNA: TGTGCCAGCAGTGAACGGGACAGGGTATCCCCCGAGCAGTACTTC. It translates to CASSERDRVSPEQYF.

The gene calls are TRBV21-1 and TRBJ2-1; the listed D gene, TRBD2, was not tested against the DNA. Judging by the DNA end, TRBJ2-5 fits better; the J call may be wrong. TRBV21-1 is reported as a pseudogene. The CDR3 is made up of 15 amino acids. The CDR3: CASSRLRGDWCNQYF. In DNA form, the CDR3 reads TGTGCCAGCAGCAGGCTCCGGGGGGACTGGTGTAACCAGTACTTC.

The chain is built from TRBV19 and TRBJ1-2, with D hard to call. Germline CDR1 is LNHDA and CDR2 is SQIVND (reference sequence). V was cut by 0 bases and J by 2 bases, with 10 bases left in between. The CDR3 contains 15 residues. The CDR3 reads CASSIEPTGNYGYTF. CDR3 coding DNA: TGTGCCAGTAGTATAGAACCCACGGGAAACTATGGCTACACCTTC.

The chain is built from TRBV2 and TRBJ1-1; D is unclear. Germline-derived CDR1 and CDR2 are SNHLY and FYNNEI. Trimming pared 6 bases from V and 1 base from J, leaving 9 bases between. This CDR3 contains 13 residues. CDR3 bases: TGTGCCAGCAGGGCCGACGGGAACACTGAAGCTTTCTTT. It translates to CASRADGNTEAFF.

The CDR3 nucleotides read TGTGCTAGTGGTTTGTTTGACCGTGGACAGGGCAATCAGCCCCAGCATTTT. It encodes CASGLFDRGQGNQPQHF. This rearrangement joins TRBV12-5 to TRBJ1-5, with 7 bases aligning to TRBD1. Germline CDR1 reads LGHNT; CDR2 reads FRNRAP. This CDR3 is built from 17 residues. With V trimmed by 2 bases and J by 2 bases, 9 bases remained unmatched.

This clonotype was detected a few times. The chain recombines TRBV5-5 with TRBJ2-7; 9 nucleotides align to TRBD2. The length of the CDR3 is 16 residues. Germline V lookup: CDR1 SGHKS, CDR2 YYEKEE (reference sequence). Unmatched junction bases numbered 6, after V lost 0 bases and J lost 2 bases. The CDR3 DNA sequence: TGTGCCAGCAGCTTGGCCGGGCAGCGGGGGGCCTACGAGCAGTACTTC. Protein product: CASSLAGQRGAYEQYF.

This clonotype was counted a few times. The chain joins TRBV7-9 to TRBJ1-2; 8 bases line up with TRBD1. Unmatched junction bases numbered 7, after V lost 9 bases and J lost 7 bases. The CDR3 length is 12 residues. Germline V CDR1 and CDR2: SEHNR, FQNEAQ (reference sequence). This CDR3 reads CASGQGLGGYTF. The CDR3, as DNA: TGTGCCAGTGGACAGGGCTTAGGTGGCTACACCTTC.

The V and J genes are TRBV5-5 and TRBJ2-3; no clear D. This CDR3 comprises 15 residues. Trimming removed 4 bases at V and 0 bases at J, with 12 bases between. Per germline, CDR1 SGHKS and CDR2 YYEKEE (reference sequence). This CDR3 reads CASSVDMQSTDTQYF. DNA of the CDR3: TGTGCCAGCAGCGTGGATATGCAAAGCACAGATACGCAGTATTTT.

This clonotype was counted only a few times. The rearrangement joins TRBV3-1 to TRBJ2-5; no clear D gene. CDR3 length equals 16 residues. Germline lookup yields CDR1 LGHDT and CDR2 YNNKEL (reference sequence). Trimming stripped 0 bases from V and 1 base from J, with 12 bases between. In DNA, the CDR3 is TGTGCCAGCAGCCAAGATATAACAGATATCCAAGAGACCCAGTACTTC. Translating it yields CASSQDITDIQETQYF.

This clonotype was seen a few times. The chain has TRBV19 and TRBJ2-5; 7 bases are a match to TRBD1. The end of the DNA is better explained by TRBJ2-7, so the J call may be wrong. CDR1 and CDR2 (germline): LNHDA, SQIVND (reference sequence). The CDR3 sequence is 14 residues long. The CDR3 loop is CASSITGTAYEQYF. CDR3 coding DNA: TGTGCCAGTAGTATCACCGGGACAGCCTACGAGCAGTACTTC.

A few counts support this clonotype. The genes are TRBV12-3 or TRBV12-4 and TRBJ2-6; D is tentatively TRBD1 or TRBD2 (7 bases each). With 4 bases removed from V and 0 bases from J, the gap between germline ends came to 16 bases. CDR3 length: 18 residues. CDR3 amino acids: CASSSAGQITSGANVLTF. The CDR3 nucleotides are TGTGCCAGCAGTTCAGCGGGACAGATCACCTCTGGGGCCAACGTCCTGACTTTC.

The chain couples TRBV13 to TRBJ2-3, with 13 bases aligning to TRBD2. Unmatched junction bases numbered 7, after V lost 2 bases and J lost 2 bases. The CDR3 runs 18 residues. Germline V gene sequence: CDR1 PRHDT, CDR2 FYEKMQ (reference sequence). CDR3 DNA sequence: TGTGCCAGCAGCTTAAAGGGACTAGCGGGAAGGGACACAGATACGCAGTATTTT. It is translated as CASSLKGLAGRDTDTQYF. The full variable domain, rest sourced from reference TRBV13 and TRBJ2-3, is AAGVIQSPRHLIKEKRETATLKCYPIPRHDTVYWYQQGPGQDPQFLISFYEKMQSDKGSIPDRFSAQQFSDYHSELNMSSLELGDSALYFCASSLKGLAGRDTDTQYFGPGTRLTVL.